The 27 T cell receptor beta chains reported below all come from one sample, sequenced in a study of PD-1 blockade in classical Hodgkin lymphoma. Profiled with immunoSEQ multiplex PCR; TCRdb holds only in-frame clones, not every one. This sample has around 25,000 clones, with approximately 85% found just once. The time point was: cycle 4 day 1 (C4D1), after five to seven weeks of nivolumab. With no exception, relapse followed autologous stem cell transplantation in all patients, and brentuximab vedotin exposure varied. Thawed PBMCs underwent magnetic negative selection to yield purified CD4+ T cells. Sequencing used CD4+ T cells from blood, obtained before the fourth cycle of nivolumab. These TCRs come from a human donor with classical Hodgkin lymphoma.

In this sample, this clone turned up once. This chain links TRBV5-1 with TRBJ1-1; weak D call: TRBD1 (5 bases). Trimming removed 7 bases from V and 1 base from J, with 17 bases in between. Germline loops: CDR1 SGHRS, CDR2 YFSETQ. The CDR3 runs 15 residues. CDR3 DNA: TGCGCCAGCGAGCTGGGACCGCTCGAGAACACTGAAGCTTTCTTT. Protein: CASELGPLENTEAFF.

The J gene is TRBJ1-2, the V gene TRBV7-9; TRBD1 aligns across 9 bases. Germline loops: CDR1 SEHNR, CDR2 FQNEAQ (reference sequence). J lost 4 bases, V lost 2 bases, and 11 bases had no gene match. The CDR3 runs 17 residues. The CDR3 sequence: CASSLTFPGTGRYGYTF. The DNA for the CDR3 is TGTGCCAGCAGCTTAACTTTTCCCGGGACAGGGCGCTATGGCTACACCTTC.

The chain recombines TRBV5-6 with TRBJ1-1; 7 bases align to TRBD1. The germline V gene encodes CDR1 SGHDT and CDR2 YYEEEE. This CDR3 has 16 residues. V lost 1 base, J lost 0 bases, and 6 bases stayed unmatched. CDR3 loop: CASSLLTTGMNTEAFF. The CDR3 DNA is TGTGCCAGCAGCTTGTTGACGACAGGGATGAACACTGAAGCTTTCTTT.

This clone was seen a single time. V and J are TRBV30 and TRBJ2-7; D remains unclear. CDR3 length: 12 residues. From germline, CDR1 is GTSNPN and CDR2 SVGIG (reference sequence). Trimming removed 2 bases at V and 1 base at J, with 6 bases between. CDR3 bases: TGTGCCTGGAGTCCTCCGTCCTACGAGCAGTACTTC. Protein sequence: CAWSPPSYEQYF.

This chain connects TRBV7-9 to TRBJ2-5, with D possibly matching TRBD2 (5 bases). V lost 11 bases and J 2 bases, leaving 9 bases between the germline ends. This CDR3 has 11 residues. Germline V CDR1 and CDR2: SEHNR, FQNEAQ (reference sequence). The chain's CDR3 is CASAVQETQYF. In DNA form, the CDR3 reads TGTGCCTCAGCGGTACAAGAGACCCAGTACTTC.

The V gene is TRBV27, the J gene TRBJ1-2; D gene unclear. The CDR3 covers 13 residues. V was clipped by 2 bases and J by 2 bases, with 6 bases between them. Germline CDR1 reads MNHEY; CDR2 reads SMNVEV (reference sequence). The CDR3 DNA reads TGTGCCAGCAGTTTAGGGTTCAACTATGGCTACACCTTC. Protein sequence: CASSLGFNYGYTF.

The CDR3 coding sequence is TGTGCCAGCAGCGCAGACAGATACACTGAAGCTTTCTTT. Translated, it gives CASSADRYTEAFF. The J gene is TRBJ1-1, the V gene TRBV7-9; D possibly corresponds to TRBD1 (5 bases). V was cut by 5 bases and J by 3 bases, with 10 bases left in between. Germline CDR1 is SEHNR and CDR2 is FQNEAQ (reference sequence). CDR3 length equals 13 residues.

The chain recombines TRBV30 with TRBJ1-2; D perhaps matches TRBD1 (5 bases). Germline CDR1 and CDR2: GTSNPN and SVGIG (reference sequence). The CDR3 has 16 residues. V lost 3 bases and J lost 5, with 22 bases in between. CDR3: CAWRSTTRNRGYGYTF. The CDR3 DNA reads TGTGCCTGGAGGAGCACCACACGGAACCGGGGGTATGGCTACACCTTC.

The V gene is TRBV10-3, the J gene TRBJ1-3, with D unclear. Between the trimmed V and J ends, which lost 0 bases and 4 bases, there was a span of 10 bases. Per germline, CDR1 ENHRY and CDR2 SYGVKD. The CDR3 has 15 residues. In DNA form, the CDR3 reads TGTGCCATCAGTGAGTCCTGGTCGTCCGGAAACACCATATATTTT. It encodes CAISESWSSGNTIYF.

The count of this clone is one. V and J are TRBV25-1 and TRBJ2-1; D is unclear. The V gene's germline CDR1 is MGHDK and CDR2 SYGVNS. The CDR3 has 17 amino acids. Deletions cut 2 bases from V and 0 bases from J, with 14 bases between. CDR3 loop: CASSEKGQTSSYNEQFF. CDR3 in DNA: TGTGCCAGCAGTGAAAAAGGGCAGACGAGCTCCTACAATGAGCAGTTCTTC.

The chain links TRBV5-6 to TRBJ2-3; no firm D call. V was pared by 4 bases and J by 6 bases, with 12 bases between. The V gene's germline CDR1 is SGHDT and CDR2 YYEEEE. This CDR3 is 13 amino acids long. The CDR3 loop is CASSLRMEDTQYF. CDR3 in DNA: TGTGCCAGCAGCCTCCGAATGGAGGATACGCAGTATTTT.

Only a few counts were recorded for this clone. The V and J genes are TRBV5-1 and TRBJ2-7; 14 bases line up with TRBD2. Trimming took 4 bases from V and 7 from J; bases not matched to a gene: 7. The CDR3 has 15 amino acids. The V gene's germline CDR1 is SGHRS and CDR2 YFSETQ. The CDR3: CASSVGLAGGWEQYF. CDR3 in DNA: TGCGCCAGCAGCGTTGGACTAGCGGGAGGATGGGAGCAGTACTTC.

The chain employs TRBV1 and TRBJ2-2; TRBD2 was called by the table and not checked on the DNA. TRBV1 is classified as a pseudogene. The CDR3 consists of 17 residues. CDR3 loop: CTSSRRAGGPNTGELFF. For the CDR3, the DNA is TGCACCAGCAGCCGGCGAGCGGGAGGGCCGAACACCGGGGAGCTGTTTTTT.

In its sample, this clone was seen once. The chain combines TRBV30 with TRBJ1-4; D not certain. Germline V CDR1 and CDR2: GTSNPN, SVGIG (reference sequence). There are 14 residues in the CDR3. V gave up 3 bases and J gave up 5 bases, with 13 bases separating them. The CDR3 nucleotides are TGTGCCTGGAGCGCAGGTTGGGAGAATGAAAAACTGTTTTTT. Translated: CAWSAGWENEKLFF.

The sample holds a few counts of this clone. The chain joins TRBV30 to TRBJ1-2, with D perhaps matching TRBD1 (5 bases). V lost 7 bases and J 4 bases, leaving 19 bases between the germline ends. The CDR3 length is 14 residues. Germline values: CDR1 GTSNPN, CDR2 SVGIG (reference sequence). CDR3 bases: TGTGCCTCCCAGGGAGGGCAGCCTCTCTATGGCTACACCTTC. Residues: CASQGGQPLYGYTF.

This rearrangement joins TRBV10-3 to TRBJ2-4, with a weak D call TRBD2 (6 bases). This CDR3 is built from 11 residues. CDR1 and CDR2 (germline): ENHRY, SYGVKD. Trimming removed 10 bases from V and 8 bases from J, with 12 bases in between. CDR3 region: CATASGDIQYF. The CDR3, as DNA: TGTGCCACCGCATCGGGGGACATTCAGTACTTC.

J is TRBJ1-5 and V is TRBV6-1; the D is unclear. The V end was cut by 6 bases, the J end by 1 base, with 7 bases between. This CDR3 is built from 13 residues. Germline CDR1 and CDR2: MNHNS and SASEGT. CDR3 DNA sequence: TGTGCCAGCAGGGTGGACAGCAATCAGCCCCAGCATTTT. This codes for CASRVDSNQPQHF.

The chain is built from TRBV5-1 and TRBJ1-1; the D is unclear. This CDR3 has 14 amino acids. In germline, CDR1 is SGHRS, CDR2 YFSETQ. V was pared by 3 bases and J by 5 bases, with 14 bases between. CDR3 bases: TGCGCCAGCAGCTGGGGATGGGGAGAAACTGAAGCTTTCTTT. This sequence encodes CASSWGWGETEAFF.

V gene TRBV6-5 combines with J gene TRBJ1-1; D may be TRBD1 (5 bases). V lost 6 bases and J lost 1, with 15 bases in between. CDR1 is MNHEY and CDR2 is SVGAGI in the germline V gene. The CDR3 has 15 amino acids. The CDR3 reads CASSTSLTANTEAFF. CDR3 DNA: TGTGCCAGCAGCACCTCCTTGACAGCGAACACTGAAGCTTTCTTT.

This clone was recorded a few times. The chain is built from TRBV7-8 and TRBJ2-2; D may be TRBD1 or TRBD2 (6 bases each). The CDR3 runs to 17 residues. Germline V lookup: CDR1 SGHVS, CDR2 FQNEAQ. V lost 2 bases, J lost 7 bases, and 20 bases lay in between. The CDR3 sequence: CASSLRTGGTPRGELFF. For the CDR3, the DNA is TGTGCCAGCAGCTTAAGAACTGGCGGGACACCACGCGGGGAGCTGTTTTTT.

Turning to this clone: Other DNA sequences in this sample translate to the same CDR3. This chain links TRBV7-9 with TRBJ2-7; 8 bases agree with TRBD1. This CDR3 is built from 14 residues. V lost 1 base, J lost 2 bases, and 1 base stayed unmatched. Germline CDR1 SEHNR, CDR2 FQNEAQ (reference sequence). The CDR3 DNA reads as TGTGCCAGCAGCTTAGACAGGGGGACCTACGAGCAGTACTTC. It specifies CASSLDRGTYEQYF.

CDR3 nucleotides: TGTGCCAGCAGCTACAGGTTGGAGACCCAGTACTTC. Its translation is CASSYRLETQYF. The rearrangement links TRBV7-2 to TRBJ2-5, with D maybe TRBD1 (5 bases). Trimming left V 4 bases short and J 5 bases short, with 8 bases between. Per the germline V gene, CDR1 is SGHTA and CDR2 is FQGNSA. The CDR3 sequence is 12 residues long.

The CDR3 region has the DNA TGTGCCAGCAGCCAAGTGGTGGGCGAGCAGTACTTC. This gives the protein CASSQVVGEQYF. The chain combines TRBV14 with TRBJ2-7, with D unresolved. The CDR3 is made up of 12 amino acids. The germline V gene has CDR1 SGHDN and CDR2 FVKESK. V lost 1 base to trimming and J lost 6 bases, with 7 bases between them.

The rearrangement joins TRBV19 to TRBJ1-2; 8 bases match TRBD1. V gave up 5 bases and J gave up 8 bases; unmatched junction bases: 10. The CDR3 loop spans 14 amino acids. The germline V gene has CDR1 LNHDA and CDR2 SQIVND (reference sequence). CDR3 DNA sequence: TGTGCCAGTAGTCAGACAGGGGACCTCTTCGGCTACACCTTC. It is translated as CASSQTGDLFGYTF.

The chain links TRBV7-6 to TRBJ1-1; 8 bases line up with TRBD1. The CDR3 is 12 amino acids. Trimming removed 5 bases from V and 12 bases from J; junction bases left unmatched: 8. Germline loops: CDR1 SGHVS, CDR2 FNYEAQ. CDR3 protein: CASSLRQGRTFF. The CDR3 region has the DNA TGTGCCAGCAGCCTAAGACAGGGGAGAACTTTCTTT.

The gene calls are TRBV5-1 and TRBJ2-3, with 10 bases aligning to TRBD2. Germline lookup yields CDR1 SGHRS and CDR2 YFSETQ. The CDR3 length is 16 residues. After removal of 3 bases from V and 0 bases from J, the junction contained 4 bases not matched to a gene. The CDR3 DNA reads as TGCGCCAGCAGCTGGAGTAGCGGGGGGAGCACAGATACGCAGTATTTT. The encoded protein is CASSWSSGGSTDTQYF.

The rearrangement uses TRBV6-1 and TRBJ1-4, with D possibly being TRBD1 (6 bases). The V end lost 10 bases, the J end lost 5 bases, and 14 bases lay between the germline ends. Germline CDR1 reads MNHNS; CDR2 reads SASEGT. The CDR3 has 13 residues. CDR3 DNA sequence: TGTGCCATTTCGACAGGTTTCAATGAAAAACTGTTTTTT. Its translation: CAISTGFNEKLFF.